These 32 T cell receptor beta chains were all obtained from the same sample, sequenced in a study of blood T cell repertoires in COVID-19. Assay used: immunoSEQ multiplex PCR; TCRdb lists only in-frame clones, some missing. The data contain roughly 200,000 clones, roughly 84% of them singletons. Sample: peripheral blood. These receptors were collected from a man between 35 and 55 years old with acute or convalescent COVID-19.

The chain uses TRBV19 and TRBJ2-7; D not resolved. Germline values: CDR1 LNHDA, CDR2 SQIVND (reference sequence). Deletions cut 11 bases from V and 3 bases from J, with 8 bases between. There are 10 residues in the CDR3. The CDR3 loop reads CASVCYEQYF. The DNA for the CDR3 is TGTGCCTCCGTTTGCTACGAGCAGTACTTC.

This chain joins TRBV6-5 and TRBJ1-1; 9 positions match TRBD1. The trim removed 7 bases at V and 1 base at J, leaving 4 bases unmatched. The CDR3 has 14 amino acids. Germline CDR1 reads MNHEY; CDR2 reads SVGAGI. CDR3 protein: CASTRQGENTEAFF. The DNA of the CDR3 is TGTGCCAGCACCAGACAGGGGGAGAACACTGAAGCTTTCTTT.

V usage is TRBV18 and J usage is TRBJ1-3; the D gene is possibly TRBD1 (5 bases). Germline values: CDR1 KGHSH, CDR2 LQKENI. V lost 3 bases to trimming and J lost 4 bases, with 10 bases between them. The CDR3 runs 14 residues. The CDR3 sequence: CASSPRQSGNTIYF. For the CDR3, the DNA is TGTGCCAGCTCACCCCGACAGTCCGGAAACACCATATATTTT.

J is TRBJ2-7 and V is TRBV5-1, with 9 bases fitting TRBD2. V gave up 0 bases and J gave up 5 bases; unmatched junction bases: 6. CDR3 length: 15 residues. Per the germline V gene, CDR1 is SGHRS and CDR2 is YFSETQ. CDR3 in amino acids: CASSLVSSGSDEQYF. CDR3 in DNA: TGCGCCAGCAGCTTGGTGAGTAGCGGGAGTGACGAGCAGTACTTC.

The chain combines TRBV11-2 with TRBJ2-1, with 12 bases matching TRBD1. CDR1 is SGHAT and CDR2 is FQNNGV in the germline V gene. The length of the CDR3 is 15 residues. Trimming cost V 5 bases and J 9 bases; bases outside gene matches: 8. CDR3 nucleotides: TGTGCCAGCAGCACCCCCGGGACAGGGGGCTCTGAGCAGTTCTTC. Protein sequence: CASSTPGTGGSEQFF.

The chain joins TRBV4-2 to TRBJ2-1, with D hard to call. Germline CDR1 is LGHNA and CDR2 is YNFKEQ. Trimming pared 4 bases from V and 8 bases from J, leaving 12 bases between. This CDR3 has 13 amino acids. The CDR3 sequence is CASSRLVGDEQFF. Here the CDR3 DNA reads TGTGCCAGCAGCCGACTTGTAGGCGATGAGCAGTTCTTC.

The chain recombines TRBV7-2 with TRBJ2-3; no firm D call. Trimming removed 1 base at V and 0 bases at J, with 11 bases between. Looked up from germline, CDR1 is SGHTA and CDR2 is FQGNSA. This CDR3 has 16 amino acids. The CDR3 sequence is CASSLGTSTSTDTQYF. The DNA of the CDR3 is TGTGCCAGCAGCTTAGGAACCTCTACTAGCACAGATACGCAGTATTTT.

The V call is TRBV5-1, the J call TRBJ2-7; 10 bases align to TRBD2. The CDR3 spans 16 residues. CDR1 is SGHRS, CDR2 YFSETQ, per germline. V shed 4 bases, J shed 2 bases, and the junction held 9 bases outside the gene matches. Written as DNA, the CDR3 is TGCGCCAGCAGCAGGATAGCGGGAGGAGGGCCCTACGAGCAGTACTTC. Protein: CASSRIAGGGPYEQYF.

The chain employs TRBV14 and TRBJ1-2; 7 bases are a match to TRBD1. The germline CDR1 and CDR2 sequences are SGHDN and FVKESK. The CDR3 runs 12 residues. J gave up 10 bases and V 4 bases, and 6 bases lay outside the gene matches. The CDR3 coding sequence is TGTGCCAGCAGCCTACGACAGGGAGCCTACACCTTC. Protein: CASSLRQGAYTF.

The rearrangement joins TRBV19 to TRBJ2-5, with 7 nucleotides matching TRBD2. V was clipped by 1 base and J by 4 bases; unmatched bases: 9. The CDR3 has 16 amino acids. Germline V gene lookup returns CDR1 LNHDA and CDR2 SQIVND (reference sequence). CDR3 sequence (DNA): TGTGCCAGTAGTATAGCTGTGGGAGGGCCCCCAGAGACCCAGTACTTC. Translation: CASSIAVGGPPETQYF. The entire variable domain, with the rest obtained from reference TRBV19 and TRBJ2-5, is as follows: DGGITQSPKYLFRKEGQNVTLSCEQNLNHDAMYWYRQDPGQGLRLIYYSQIVNDFQKGDIAEGYSVSREKKESFPLTVTSAQKNPTAFYLCASSIAVGGPPETQYFGPGTRLLVL.

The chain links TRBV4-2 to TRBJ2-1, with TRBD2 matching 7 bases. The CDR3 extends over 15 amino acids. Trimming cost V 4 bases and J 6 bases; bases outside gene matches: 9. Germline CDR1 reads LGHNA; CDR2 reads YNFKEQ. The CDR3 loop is CASSLSGIGANEQFF. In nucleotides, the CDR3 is TGTGCCAGCAGCCTGAGCGGGATTGGGGCCAATGAGCAGTTCTTC.

Here the CDR3 reads CASSSEGSYTEAFF. DNA of the CDR3: TGTGCCAGCAGCTCGGAGGGGAGTTACACTGAAGCTTTCTTT. The chain is built from TRBV7-9 and TRBJ1-1; tentatively, D is TRBD1 (5 bases). Germline lookup yields CDR1 SEHNR and CDR2 FQNEAQ (reference sequence). The CDR3 is made up of 14 amino acids. Trimming cost V 4 bases and J 3 bases, with 12 bases left between them.

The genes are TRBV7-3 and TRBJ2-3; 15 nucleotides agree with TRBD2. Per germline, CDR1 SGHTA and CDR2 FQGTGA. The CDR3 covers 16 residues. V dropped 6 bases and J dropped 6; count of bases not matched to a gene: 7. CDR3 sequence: CASRGGLAGGSDTQYF. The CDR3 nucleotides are TGTGCCAGCAGGGGAGGACTAGCGGGAGGGTCCGATACGCAGTATTTT. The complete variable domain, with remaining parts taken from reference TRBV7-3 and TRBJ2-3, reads GAGVSQTPSNKVTEKGKYVELRCDPISGHTALYWYRQSLGQGPEFLIYFQGTGAADDSGLPNDRFFAVRPEGSVSTLKIQRTERGDSAVYLCASRGGLAGGSDTQYFGPGTRLTVL.

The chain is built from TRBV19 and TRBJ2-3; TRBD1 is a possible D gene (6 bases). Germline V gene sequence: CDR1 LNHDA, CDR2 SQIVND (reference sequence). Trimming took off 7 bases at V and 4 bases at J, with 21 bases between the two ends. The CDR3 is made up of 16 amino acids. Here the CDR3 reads CASTRREGVGADTQYF. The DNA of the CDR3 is TGTGCCAGTACCCGAAGAGAGGGGGTTGGGGCAGATACGCAGTATTTT.

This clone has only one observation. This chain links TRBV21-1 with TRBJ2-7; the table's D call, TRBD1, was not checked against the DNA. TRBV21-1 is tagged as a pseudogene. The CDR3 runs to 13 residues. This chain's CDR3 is CASTSDRAYEQYF. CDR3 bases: TGTGCCAGCACCTCGGACAGGGCCTACGAGCAGTACTTC.

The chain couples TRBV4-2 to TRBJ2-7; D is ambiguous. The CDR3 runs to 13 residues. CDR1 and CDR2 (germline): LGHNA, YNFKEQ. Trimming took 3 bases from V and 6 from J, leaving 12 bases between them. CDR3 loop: CASSHPNVPEQYF. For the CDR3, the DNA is TGTGCCAGCAGCCATCCAAATGTCCCCGAGCAGTACTTC.

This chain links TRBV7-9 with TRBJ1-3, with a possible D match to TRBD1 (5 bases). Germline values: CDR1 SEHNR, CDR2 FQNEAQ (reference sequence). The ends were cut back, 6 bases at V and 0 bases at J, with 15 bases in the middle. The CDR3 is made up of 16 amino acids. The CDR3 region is CASRAGGGNSGNTIYF. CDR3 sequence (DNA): TGTGCCAGCAGAGCGGGCGGGGGAAACTCTGGAAACACCATATATTTT.

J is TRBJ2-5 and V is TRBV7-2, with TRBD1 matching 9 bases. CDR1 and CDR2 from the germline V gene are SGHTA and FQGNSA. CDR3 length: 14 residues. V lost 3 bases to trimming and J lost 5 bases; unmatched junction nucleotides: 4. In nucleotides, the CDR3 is TGTGCCAGCAGCTTCTACAGGGGGCCTGAGACCCAGTACTTC. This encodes CASSFYRGPETQYF.

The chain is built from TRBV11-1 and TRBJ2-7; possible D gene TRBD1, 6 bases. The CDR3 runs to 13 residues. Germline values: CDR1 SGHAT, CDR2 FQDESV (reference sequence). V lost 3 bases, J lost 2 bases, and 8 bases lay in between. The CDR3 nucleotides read TGTGCCAGCAGCTTTCACAGGGCCTACGAGCAGTACTTC. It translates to CASSFHRAYEQYF.

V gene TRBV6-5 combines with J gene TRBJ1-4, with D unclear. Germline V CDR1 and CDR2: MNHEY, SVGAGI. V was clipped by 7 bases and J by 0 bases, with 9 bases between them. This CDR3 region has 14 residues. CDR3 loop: CASTSGATNEKLFF. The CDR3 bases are TGTGCCAGCACCTCCGGGGCAACTAATGAAAAACTGTTTTTT.

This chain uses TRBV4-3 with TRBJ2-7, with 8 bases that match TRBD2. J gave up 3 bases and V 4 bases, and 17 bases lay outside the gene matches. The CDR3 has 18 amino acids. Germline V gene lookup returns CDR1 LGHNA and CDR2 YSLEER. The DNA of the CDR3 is TGCGCCAGCAGCCGGGGGCCCCCTATAGCGGGGTCTAACTACGAGCAGTACTTC. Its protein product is CASSRGPPIAGSNYEQYF.

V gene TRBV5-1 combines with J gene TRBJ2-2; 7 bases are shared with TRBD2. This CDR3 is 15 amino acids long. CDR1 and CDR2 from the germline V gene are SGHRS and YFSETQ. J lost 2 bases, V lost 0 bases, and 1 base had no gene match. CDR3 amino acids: CASSLGDYNTGELFF. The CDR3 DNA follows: TGCGCCAGCAGCTTGGGGGACTATAACACCGGGGAGCTGTTTTTT.

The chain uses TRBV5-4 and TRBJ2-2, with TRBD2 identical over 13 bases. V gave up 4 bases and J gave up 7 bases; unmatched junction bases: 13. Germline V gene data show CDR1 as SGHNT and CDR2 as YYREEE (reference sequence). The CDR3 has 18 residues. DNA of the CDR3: TGTGCCAGCAGCACAGGGACTAGCGGGGCGGGTTATGGCGGGGAGCTGTTTTTT. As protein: CASSTGTSGAGYGGELFF. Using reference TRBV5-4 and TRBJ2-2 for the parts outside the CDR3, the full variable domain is ETGVTQSPTHLIKTRGQQVTLRCSSQSGHNTVSWYQQALGQGPQFIFQYYREEENGRGNFPPRFSGLQFPNYSSELNVNALELDDSALYLCASSTGTSGAGYGGELFFGEGSRLTVL.

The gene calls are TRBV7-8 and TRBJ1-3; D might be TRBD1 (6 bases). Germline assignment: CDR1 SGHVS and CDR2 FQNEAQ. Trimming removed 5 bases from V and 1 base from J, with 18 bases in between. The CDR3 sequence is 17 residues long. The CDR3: CASSHSQRTVSGNTIYF. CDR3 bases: TGTGCCAGCAGCCACTCCCAGCGGACAGTTTCTGGAAACACCATATATTTT.

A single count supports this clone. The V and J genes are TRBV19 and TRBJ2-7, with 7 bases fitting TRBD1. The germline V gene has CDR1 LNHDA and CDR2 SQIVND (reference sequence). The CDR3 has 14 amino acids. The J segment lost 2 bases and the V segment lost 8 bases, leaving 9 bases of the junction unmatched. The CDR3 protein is CASGFRDRTYEQYF. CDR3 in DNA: TGTGCCAGTGGTTTCCGGGACAGAACCTACGAGCAGTACTTC.

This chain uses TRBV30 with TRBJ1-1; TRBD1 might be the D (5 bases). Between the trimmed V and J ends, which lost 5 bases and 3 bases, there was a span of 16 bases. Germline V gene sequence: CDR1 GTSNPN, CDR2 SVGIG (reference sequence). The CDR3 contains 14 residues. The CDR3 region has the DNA TGTGCCTGGTCCCCCCGCGGGGCGGACACTGAAGCTTTCTTT. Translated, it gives CAWSPRGADTEAFF.

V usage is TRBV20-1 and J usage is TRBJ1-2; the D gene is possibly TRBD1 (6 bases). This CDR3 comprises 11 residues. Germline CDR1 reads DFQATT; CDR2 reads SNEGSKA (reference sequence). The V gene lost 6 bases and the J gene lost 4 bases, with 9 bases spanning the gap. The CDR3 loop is CSAPDSYGYTF. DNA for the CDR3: TGCAGTGCACCGGACAGCTATGGCTACACCTTC.

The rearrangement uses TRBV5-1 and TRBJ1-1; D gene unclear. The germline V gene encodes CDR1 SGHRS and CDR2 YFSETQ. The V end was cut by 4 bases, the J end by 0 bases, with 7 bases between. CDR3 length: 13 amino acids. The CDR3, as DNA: TGCGCCAGCAGCGACACATTGAACACTGAAGCTTTCTTT. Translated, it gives CASSDTLNTEAFF.

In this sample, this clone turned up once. CDR3 bases: TGCGCCAGCAGCACCGGGACAGGGGAAGCTATTACAGATACGCAGTATTTT. This gives the protein CASSTGTGEAITDTQYF. The rearrangement uses TRBV5-1 and TRBJ2-3; 10 bases are a match to TRBD1. Trimming at V came to 4 bases and at J to 3 bases, leaving 11 bases not matched to a gene. CDR1 is SGHRS and CDR2 is YFSETQ in the germline V gene. The CDR3 covers 17 residues.

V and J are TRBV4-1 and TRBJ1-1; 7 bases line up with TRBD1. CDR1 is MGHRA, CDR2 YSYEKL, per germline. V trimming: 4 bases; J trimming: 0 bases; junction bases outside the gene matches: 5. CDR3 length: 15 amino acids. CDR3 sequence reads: CASSRQGSVNTEAFF. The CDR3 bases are TGCGCCAGCAGCCGACAGGGTTCGGTGAACACTGAAGCTTTCTTT.

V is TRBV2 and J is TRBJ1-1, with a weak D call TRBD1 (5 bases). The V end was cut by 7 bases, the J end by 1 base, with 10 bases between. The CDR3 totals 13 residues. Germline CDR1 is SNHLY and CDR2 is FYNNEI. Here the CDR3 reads CASIRQRNTEAFF. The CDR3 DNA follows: TGTGCCAGCATAAGACAGAGGAACACTGAAGCTTTCTTT.

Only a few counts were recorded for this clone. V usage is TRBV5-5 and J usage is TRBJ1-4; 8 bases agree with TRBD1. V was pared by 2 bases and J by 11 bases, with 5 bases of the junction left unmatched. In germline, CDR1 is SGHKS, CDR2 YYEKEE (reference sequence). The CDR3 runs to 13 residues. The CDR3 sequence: CASSLRTGLKLFF. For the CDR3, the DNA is TGTGCCAGCAGCTTACGGACAGGGTTGAAACTGTTTTTT. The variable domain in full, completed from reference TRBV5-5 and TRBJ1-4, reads DAGVTQSPTHLIKTRGQQVTLRCSPISGHKSVSWYQQVLGQGPQFIFQYYEKEERGRGNFPDRFSARQFPNYSSELNVNALLLGDSALYLCASSLRTGLKLFFGSGTQLSVL.